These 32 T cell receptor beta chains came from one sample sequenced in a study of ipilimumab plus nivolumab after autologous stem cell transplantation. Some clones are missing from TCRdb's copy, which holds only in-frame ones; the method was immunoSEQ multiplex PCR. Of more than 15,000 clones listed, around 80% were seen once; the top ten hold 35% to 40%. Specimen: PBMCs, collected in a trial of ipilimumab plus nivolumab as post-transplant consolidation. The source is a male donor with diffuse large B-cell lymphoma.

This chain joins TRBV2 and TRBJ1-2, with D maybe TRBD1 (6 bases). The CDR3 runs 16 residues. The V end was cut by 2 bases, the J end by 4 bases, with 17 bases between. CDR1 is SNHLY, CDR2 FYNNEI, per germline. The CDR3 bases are TGTGCCAGCAGTGAACCCGATGACAGGCCGGCCTATGGCTACACCTTC. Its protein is CASSEPDDRPAYGYTF.

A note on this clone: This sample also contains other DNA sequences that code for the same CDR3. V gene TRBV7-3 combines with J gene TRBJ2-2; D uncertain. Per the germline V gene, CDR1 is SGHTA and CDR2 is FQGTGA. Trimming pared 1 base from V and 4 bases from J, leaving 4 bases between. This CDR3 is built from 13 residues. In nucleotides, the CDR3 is TGTGCCAGCAGCTTAAGTTTCACCGGGGAGCTGTTTTTT. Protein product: CASSLSFTGELFF.

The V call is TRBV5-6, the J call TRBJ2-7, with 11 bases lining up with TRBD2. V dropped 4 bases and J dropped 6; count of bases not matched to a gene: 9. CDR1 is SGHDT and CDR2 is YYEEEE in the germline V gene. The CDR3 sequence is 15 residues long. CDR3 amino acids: CASSDSGGAGAEQYF. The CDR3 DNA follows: TGTGCCAGCAGCGATAGCGGGGGGGCCGGAGCCGAGCAGTACTTC.

In DNA, the CDR3 is TGTGCCATCAGTGGGCCGTTGATCTACGAGCAGTACTTC. Its protein is CAISGPLIYEQYF. The chain has TRBV10-3 and TRBJ2-5, with unresolved D. The DNA end favors TRBJ2-7, so the J call may be wrong. The CDR3 spans 13 residues. Germline V gene data show CDR1 as ENHRY and CDR2 as SYGVKD.

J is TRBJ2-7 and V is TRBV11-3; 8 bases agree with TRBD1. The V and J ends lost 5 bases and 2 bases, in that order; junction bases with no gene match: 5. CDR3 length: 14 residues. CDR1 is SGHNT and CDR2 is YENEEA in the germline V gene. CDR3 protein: CASSPGQGPYEQYF. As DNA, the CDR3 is TGTGCCAGCAGCCCAGGACAGGGACCCTACGAGCAGTACTTC.

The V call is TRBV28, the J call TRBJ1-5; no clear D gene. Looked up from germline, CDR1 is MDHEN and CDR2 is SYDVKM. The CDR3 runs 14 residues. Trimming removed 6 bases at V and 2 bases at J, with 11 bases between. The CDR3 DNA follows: TGTGCCAGCAGCTCTATATGGGGCAATCAGCCCCAGCATTTT. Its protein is CASSSIWGNQPQHF.

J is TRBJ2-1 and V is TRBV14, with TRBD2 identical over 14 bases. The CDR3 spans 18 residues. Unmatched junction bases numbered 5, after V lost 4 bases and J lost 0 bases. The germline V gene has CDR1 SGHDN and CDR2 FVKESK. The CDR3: CASSPRTSGRPSYNEQFF. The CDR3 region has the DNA TGTGCCAGCAGCCCCCGGACTAGCGGGAGGCCCTCCTACAATGAGCAGTTCTTC. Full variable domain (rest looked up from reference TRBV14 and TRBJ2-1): EAGVTQFPSHSVIEKGQTVTLRCDPISGHDNLYWYRRVMGKEIKFLLHFVKESKQDESGMPNNRFLAERTGGTYSTLKVQPAELEDSGVYFCASSPRTSGRPSYNEQFFGPGTRLTVL.

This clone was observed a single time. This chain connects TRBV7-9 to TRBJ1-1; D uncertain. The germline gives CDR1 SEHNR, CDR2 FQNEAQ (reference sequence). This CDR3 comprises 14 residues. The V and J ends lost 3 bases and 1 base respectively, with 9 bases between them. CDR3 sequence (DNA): TGTGCCAGCAGCTTCCCCGGCGGGAACACTGAAGCTTTCTTT. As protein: CASSFPGGNTEAFF. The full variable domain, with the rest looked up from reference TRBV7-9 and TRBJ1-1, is DTGVSQNPRHKITKRGQNVTFRCDPISEHNRLYWYRQTLGQGPEFLTYFQNEAQLEKSRLLSDRFSAERPKGSFSTLEIQRTEQGDSAMYLCASSFPGGNTEAFFGQGTRLTVV.

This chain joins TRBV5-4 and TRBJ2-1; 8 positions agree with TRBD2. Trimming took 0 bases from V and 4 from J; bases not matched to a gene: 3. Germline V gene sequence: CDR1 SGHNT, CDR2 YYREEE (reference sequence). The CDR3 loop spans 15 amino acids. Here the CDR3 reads CASSLAGTSYNEQFF. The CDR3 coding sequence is TGTGCCAGCAGCTTGGCCGGGACTAGTTACAATGAGCAGTTCTTC.

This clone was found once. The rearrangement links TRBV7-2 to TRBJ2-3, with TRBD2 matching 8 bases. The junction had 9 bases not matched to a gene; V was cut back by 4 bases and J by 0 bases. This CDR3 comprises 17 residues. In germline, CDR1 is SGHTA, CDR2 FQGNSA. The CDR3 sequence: CASSSTGGRVSTDTQYF. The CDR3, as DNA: TGTGCCAGCAGCTCCACGGGAGGGCGGGTGAGCACAGATACGCAGTATTTT. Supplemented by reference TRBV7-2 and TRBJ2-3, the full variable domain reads GAGVSQSPSNKVTEKGKDVELRCDPISGHTALYWYRQSLGQGLEFLIYFQGNSAPDKSGLPSDRFSAERTGGSVSTLTIQRTQQEDSAVYLCASSSTGGRVSTDTQYFGPGTRLTVL.

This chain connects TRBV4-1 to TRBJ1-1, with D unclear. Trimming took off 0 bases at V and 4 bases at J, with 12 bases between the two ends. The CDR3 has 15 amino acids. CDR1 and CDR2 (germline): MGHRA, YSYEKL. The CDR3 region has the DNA TGCGCCAGCAGCCAAGAGAACTCCTTAAGCACTGAAGCTTTCTTT. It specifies CASSQENSLSTEAFF.

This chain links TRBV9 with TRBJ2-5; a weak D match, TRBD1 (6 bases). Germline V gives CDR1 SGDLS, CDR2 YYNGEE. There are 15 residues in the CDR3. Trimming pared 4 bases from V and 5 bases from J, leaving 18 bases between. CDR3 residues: CASSPPTGRGETQYF. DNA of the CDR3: TGTGCCAGCAGCCCGCCAACAGGGAGAGGCGAGACCCAGTACTTC.

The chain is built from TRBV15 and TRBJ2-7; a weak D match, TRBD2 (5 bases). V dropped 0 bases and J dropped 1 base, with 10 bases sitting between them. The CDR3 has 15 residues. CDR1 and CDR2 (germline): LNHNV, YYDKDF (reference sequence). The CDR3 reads CATSRDGSKSYEQYF. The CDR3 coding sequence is TGTGCCACCAGCAGAGATGGGAGCAAGTCCTACGAGCAGTACTTC.

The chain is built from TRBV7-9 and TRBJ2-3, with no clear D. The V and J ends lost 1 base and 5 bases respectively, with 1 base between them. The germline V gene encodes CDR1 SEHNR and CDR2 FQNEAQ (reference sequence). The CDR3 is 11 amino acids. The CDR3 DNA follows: TGTGCCAGCAGCTTAGTAGATACGCAGTATTTT. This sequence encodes CASSLVDTQYF.

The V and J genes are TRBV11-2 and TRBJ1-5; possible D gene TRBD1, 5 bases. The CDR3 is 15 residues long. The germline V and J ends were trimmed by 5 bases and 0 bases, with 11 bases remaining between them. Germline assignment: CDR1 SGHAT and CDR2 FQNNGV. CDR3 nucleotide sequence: TGTGCCAGCAGCCAAGGACAATATAGCAATCAGCCCCAGCATTTT. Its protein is CASSQGQYSNQPQHF.

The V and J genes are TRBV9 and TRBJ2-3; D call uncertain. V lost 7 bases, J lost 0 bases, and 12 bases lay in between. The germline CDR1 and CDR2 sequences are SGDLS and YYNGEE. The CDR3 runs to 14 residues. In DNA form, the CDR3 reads TGTGCCAGCGGGCTGGGGTCTAGCACAGATACGCAGTATTTT. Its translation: CASGLGSSTDTQYF.

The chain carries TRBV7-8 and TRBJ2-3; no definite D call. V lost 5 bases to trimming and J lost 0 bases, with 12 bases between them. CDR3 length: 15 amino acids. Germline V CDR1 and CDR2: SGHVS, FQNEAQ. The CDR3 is CASSPLARSTDTQYF. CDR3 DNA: TGTGCCAGCAGCCCCCTCGCGCGGAGCACAGATACGCAGTATTTT.

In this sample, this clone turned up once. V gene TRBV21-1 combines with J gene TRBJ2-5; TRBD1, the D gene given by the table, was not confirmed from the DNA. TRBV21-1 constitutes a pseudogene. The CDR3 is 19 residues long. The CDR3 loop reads CASTQTWQGEAEPGETQYF. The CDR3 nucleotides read TGTGCCAGCACCCAAACGTGGCAGGGTGAGGCGGAACCCGGAGAGACCCAGTACTTC.

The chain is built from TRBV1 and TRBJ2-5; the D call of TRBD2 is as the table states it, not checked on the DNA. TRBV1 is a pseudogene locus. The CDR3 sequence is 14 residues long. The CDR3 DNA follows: TGCACCAGCAGCCAGCCCTACCTCTGGGAGACCCAGTACTTC. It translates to CTSSQPYLWETQYF.

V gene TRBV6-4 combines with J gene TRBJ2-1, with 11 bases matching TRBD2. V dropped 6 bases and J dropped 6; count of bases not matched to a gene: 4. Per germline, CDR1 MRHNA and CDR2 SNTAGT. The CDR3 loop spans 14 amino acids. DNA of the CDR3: TGTGCCAGCAGACCTAGCGGGGGGTCCAATGAGCAGTTCTTC. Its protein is CASRPSGGSNEQFF.

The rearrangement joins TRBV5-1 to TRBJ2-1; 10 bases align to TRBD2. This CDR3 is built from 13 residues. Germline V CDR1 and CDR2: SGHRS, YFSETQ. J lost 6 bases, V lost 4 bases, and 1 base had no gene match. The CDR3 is CASSSGRANEQFF. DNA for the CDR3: TGCGCCAGCAGCAGCGGGAGGGCCAATGAGCAGTTCTTC.

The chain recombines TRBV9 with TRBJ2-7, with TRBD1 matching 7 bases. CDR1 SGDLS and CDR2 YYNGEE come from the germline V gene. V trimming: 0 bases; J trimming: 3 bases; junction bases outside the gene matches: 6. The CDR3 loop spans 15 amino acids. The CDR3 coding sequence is TGTGCCAGCAGCGTAGGAGGGGGCTCCCACTACGAGCAGTACTTC. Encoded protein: CASSVGGGSHYEQYF.

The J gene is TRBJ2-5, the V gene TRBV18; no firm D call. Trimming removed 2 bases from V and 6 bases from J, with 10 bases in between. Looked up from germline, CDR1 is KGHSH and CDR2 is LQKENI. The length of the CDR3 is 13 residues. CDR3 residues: CASSPIPGQTQYF. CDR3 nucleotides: TGTGCCAGCTCACCAATCCCCGGACAGACCCAGTACTTC.

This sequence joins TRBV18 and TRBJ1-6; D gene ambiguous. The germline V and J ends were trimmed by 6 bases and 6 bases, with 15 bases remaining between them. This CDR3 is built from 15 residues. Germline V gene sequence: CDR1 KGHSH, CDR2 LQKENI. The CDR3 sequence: CASSSGSSGNSPLHF. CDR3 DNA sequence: TGTGCCAGCTCTTCGGGGTCATCGGGTAATTCACCCCTCCACTTT.

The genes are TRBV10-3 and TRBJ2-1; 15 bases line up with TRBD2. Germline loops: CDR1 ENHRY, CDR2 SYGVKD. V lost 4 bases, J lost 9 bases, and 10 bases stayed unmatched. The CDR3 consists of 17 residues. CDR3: CAISVEGLAGGRGEQFF. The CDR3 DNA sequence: TGTGCCATCAGTGTCGAAGGACTAGCGGGGGGGCGGGGTGAGCAGTTCTTC.

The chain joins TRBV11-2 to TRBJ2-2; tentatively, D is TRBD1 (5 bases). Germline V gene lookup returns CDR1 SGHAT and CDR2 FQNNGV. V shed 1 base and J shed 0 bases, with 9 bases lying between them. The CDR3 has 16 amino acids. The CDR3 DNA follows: TGTGCCAGCAGCTTAGCAGGGTGGGCGAACACCGGGGAGCTGTTTTTT. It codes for CASSLAGWANTGELFF.

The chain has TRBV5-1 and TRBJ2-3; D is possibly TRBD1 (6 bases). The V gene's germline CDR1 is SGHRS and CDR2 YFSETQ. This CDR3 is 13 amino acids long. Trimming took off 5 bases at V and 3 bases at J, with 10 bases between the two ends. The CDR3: CASRGATTDTQYF. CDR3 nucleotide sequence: TGCGCCAGCAGGGGGGCGACTACAGATACGCAGTATTTT.

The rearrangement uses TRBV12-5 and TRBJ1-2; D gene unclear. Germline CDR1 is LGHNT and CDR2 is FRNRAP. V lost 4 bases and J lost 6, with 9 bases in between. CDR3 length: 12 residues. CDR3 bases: TGTGCTAGTGGTTCGCGGATCAATGGCTACACCTTC. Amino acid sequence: CASGSRINGYTF.

CDR3 in amino acids: CSVGREGGSYNEQFF. The CDR3 DNA is TGCAGCGTTGGGAGGGAGGGGGGTAGCTACAATGAGCAGTTCTTC. The rearrangement uses TRBV29-1 and TRBJ2-1; possibly TRBD2 for D (7 bases). Germline CDR1 SQVTM, CDR2 ANQGSEA. The ends were cut back, 4 bases at V and 3 bases at J, with 16 bases in the middle. The CDR3 has 15 residues.

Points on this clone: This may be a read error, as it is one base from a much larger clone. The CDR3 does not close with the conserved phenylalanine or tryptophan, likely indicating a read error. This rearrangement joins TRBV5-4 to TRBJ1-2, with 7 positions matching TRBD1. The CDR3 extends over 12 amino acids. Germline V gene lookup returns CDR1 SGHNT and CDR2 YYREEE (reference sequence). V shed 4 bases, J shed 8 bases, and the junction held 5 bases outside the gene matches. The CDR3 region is CASSPQGSGYTL. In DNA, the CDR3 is TGTGCCAGCAGCCCACAGGGGAGCGGCTACACCCTC.

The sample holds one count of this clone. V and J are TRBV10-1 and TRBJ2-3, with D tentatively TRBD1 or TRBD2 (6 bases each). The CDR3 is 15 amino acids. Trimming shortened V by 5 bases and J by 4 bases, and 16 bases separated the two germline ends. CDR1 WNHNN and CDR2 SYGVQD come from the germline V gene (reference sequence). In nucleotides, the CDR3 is TGCGCCAGCAGTCCCGGGACATGGGAGGCAGATACGCAGTATTTT. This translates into CASSPGTWEADTQYF.

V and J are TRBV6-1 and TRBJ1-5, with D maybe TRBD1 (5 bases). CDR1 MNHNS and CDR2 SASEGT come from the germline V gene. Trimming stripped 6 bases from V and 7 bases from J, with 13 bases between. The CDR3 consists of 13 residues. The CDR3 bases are TGTGCCAGCAGGGAGCAGGGAGGCCAGCCCCAGCATTTT. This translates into CASREQGGQPQHF.